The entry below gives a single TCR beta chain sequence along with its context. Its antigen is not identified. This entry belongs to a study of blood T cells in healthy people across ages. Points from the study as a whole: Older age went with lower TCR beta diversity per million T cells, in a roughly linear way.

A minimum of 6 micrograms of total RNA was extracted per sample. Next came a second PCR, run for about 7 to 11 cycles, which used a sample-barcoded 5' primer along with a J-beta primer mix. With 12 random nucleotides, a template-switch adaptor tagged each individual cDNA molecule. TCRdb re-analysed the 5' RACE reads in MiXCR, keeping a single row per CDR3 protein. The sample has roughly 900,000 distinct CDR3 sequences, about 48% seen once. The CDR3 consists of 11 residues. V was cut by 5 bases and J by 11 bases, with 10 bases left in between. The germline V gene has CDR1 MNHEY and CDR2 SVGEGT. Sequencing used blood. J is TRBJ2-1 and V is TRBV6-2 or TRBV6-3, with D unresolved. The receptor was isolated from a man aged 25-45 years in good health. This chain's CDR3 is CASSDTSQQFF. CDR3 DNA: TGTGCCAGCAGTGACACAAGTCAGCAGTTCTTC.